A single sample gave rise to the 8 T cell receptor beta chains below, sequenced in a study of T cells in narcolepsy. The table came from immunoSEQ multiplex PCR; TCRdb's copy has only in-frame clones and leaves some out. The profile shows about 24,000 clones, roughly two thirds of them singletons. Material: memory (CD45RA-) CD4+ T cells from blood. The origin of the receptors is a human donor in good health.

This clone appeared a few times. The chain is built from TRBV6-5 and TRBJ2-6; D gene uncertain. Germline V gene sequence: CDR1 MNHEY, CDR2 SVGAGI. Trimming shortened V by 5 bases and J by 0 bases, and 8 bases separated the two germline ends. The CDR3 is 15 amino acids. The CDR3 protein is CASSPRRSGANVLTF. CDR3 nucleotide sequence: TGTGCCAGCAGTCCTCGGCGCTCTGGGGCCAACGTCCTGACTTTC.

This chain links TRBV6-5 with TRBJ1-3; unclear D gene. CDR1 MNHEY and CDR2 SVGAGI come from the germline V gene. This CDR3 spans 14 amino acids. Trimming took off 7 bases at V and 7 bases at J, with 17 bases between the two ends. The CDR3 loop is CASTAVGPGNTIYF. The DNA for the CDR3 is TGTGCCAGCACCGCGGTGGGCCCCGGGAACACCATATATTTT.

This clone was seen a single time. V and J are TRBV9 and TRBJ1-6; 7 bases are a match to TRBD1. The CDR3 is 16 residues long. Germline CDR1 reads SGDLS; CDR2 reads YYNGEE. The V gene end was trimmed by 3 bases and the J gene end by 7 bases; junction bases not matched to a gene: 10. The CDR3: CASSAAGTVGNSPLHF. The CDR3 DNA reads TGTGCCAGCAGCGCAGCCGGGACAGTGGGCAATTCACCCCTCCACTTT.

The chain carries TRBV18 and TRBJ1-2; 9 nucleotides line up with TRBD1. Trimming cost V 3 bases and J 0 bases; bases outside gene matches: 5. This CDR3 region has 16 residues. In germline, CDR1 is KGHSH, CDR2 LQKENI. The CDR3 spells CASSPDRGATNYGYTF. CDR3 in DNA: TGTGCCAGCTCACCGGACAGGGGAGCCACTAACTATGGCTACACCTTC.

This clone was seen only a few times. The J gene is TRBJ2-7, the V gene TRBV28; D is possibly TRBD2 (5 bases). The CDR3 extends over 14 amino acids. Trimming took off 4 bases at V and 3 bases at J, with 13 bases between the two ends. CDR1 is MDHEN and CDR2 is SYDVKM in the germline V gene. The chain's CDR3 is CASSYRGTDYEQYF. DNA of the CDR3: TGTGCCAGCAGTTACCGGGGTACGGACTACGAGCAGTACTTC. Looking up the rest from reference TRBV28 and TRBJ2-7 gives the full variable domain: DVKVTQSSRYLVKRTGEKVFLECVQDMDHENMFWYRQDPGLGLRLIYFSYDVKMKEKGDIPEGYSVSREKKERFSLILESASTNQTSMYLCASSYRGTDYEQYFGPGTRLTVT.

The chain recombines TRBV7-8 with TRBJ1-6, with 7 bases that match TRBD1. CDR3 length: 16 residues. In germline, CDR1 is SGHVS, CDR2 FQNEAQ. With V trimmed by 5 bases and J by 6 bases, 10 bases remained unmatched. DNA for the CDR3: TGTGCCAGCAGCCTCGGATACAGGGGTAGTAATTCACCCCTCCACTTT. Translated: CASSLGYRGSNSPLHF.

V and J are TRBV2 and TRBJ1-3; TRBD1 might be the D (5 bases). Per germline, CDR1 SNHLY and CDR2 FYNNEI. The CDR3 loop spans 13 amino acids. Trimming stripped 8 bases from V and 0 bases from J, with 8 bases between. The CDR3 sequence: CASSRDSGNTIYF. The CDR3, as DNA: TGTGCCAGCTCCAGGGACTCTGGAAACACCATATATTTT.

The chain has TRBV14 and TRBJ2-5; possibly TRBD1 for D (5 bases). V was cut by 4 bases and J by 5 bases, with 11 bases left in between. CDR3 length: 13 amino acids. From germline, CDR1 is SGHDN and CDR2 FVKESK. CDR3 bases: TGTGCCAGCAGCCGTGGGGCGCGGGAGACCCAGTACTTC. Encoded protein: CASSRGARETQYF.